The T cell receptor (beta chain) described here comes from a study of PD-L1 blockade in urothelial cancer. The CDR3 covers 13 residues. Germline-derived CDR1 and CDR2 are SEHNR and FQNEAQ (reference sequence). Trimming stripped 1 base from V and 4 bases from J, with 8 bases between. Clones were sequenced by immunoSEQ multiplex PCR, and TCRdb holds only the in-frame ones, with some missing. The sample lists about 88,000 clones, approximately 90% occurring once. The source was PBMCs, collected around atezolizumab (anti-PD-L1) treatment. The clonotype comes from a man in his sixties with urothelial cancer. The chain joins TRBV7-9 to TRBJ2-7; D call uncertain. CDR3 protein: CASSLVWSYEQYF. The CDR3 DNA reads TGTGCCAGCAGCTTAGTTTGGAGTTACGAGCAGTACTTC.